The next 4 T cell receptor beta chains were all read from a single sample in a study of T-cell reconstitution after alpha-beta-depleted transplantation in children. During its preparation, the TCRbeta library received unique molecular identifiers. Via MiXCR, TCRdb re-called the PCR reads, giving one row per CDR3 protein. The data show approximately 89,000 distinct CDR3 sequences, around 16% seen once. The specimen comprised PBMCs, mostly from graft donor cells, sampled 180 days after TCRalphabeta/CD19-depleted stem cell transplant. The receptors stem from a male patient aged 2-10 years who had a stem cell transplant for acute lymphoblastic leukemia, so the T cells may come from the graft donor.

This clonotype was counted only a few times. V gene TRBV18 combines with J gene TRBJ1-2, with 10 bases fitting TRBD1. Unmatched junction bases numbered 11, after V lost 3 bases and J lost 7 bases. This CDR3 is 16 amino acids long. The V gene's germline CDR1 is KGHSH and CDR2 LQKENI. The CDR3, as DNA: TGTGCCAGCTCACCCAACCTAGGGACAGGGGAATTTGGCTACACCTTC. Protein sequence: CASSPNLGTGEFGYTF.

This clonotype was detected only a few times. The chain has TRBV27 and TRBJ2-7, with 8 positions matching TRBD2. The V gene's germline CDR1 is MNHEY and CDR2 SMNVEV (reference sequence). The CDR3 runs to 15 residues. The trim removed 7 bases at V and 5 bases at J, leaving 13 bases unmatched. The CDR3 bases are TGTGCCAGCATCCCCAGCGGGGGCCATCTAAACGAGCAGTACTTC. Translating it yields CASIPSGGHLNEQYF.

This clonotype was seen repeatedly, ten times or more. The gene calls are TRBV29-1 and TRBJ1-1, with TRBD1 matching 9 bases. From germline, CDR1 is SQVTM and CDR2 ANQGSEA. The CDR3 sequence is 13 residues long. With V trimmed by 7 bases and J by 6 bases, 9 bases remained unmatched. DNA of the CDR3: TGCAGCGCCGGCCTGGACAGGGGCGCTGAAGCTTTCTTT. Encoded protein: CSAGLDRGAEAFF. The full variable domain, with the rest looked up from reference TRBV29-1 and TRBJ1-1, is SAVISQKPSRDICQRGTSLTIQCQVDSQVTMMFWYRQQPGQSLTLIATANQGSEATYESGFVIDKFPISRPNLTFSTLTVSNMSPEDSSIYLCSAGLDRGAEAFFGQGTRLTVV.

This clonotype was seen ten or more times. V usage is TRBV5-1 and J usage is TRBJ2-1; D unresolved. V lost 0 bases and J lost 5, with 6 bases in between. Germline V gene lookup returns CDR1 SGHRS and CDR2 YFSETQ. The CDR3 has 13 amino acids. The CDR3 DNA is TGCGCCAGCAGCTTGGGCTCTGACAATGAGCAGTTCTTC. This sequence encodes CASSLGSDNEQFF.